The TCR beta chain described here comes from a study of prognosis after radiotherapy for stage I lung cancer. Broader study findings: It was not determined whether the expanded TCR clones were tumor-specific.

Remarks on this clonotype: Its specificity is not known.

The CDR3 totals 15 residues. V shed 5 bases and J shed 4 bases, with 17 bases lying between them. Germline assignment: CDR1 SGHTA and CDR2 FQGNSA. The TCR beta CDR3 region was amplified from genomic DNA, with two rounds of multiplex PCR being used for the amplification. During first-round PCR, primers specific to each TRBV and TRBJ gene were used. One entry per CDR3 protein results from TCRdb running MiXCR on the multiplex PCR reads. The table records more than 7,500 distinct CDR3 sequences, 60% to 65% of them present only once. This sequence joins TRBV7-2 and TRBJ1-2; D is possibly TRBD1 (6 bases). The sequences come from PBMCs, collected before or after stereotactic body radiation therapy (not recorded which). The TCR comes from a donor of 50 years or more with non-small cell lung cancer. The CDR3 here is CASSPVTGKGYGYTF. CDR3 nucleotides: TGTGCCAGCAGCCCCGTCACAGGGAAAGGCTATGGCTACACCTTC.